This T cell receptor beta chain stems from a study of blood T cell repertoires in COVID-19. Background on the study: Spain, Italy and the United States supplied samples that represented acute and convalescent COVID-19. PBMCs, B-cell-depleted T cells, or T cells provided the cDNA or gDNA that made up the material.

Per the original data handling: Reference gene primers were amplified, and this amplification served to estimate nucleated cell counts. Libraries were prepared by immunoSEQ multiplex PCR; TCRdb keeps only in-frame clonotypes and omits some of them. Clone size and the V and J calls come from that table; the DNA yielded D and trimming. The sample carries approximately 300,000 clones, 89% recorded once. Specimen: peripheral blood. The sequence was obtained from a man between 18 and 29 years old who had recovered from COVID-19.

CDR3: CASSLAGTGNYGYTF. CDR3 coding DNA: TGTGCCAGCAGCTTAGCGGGGACAGGGAACTATGGCTACACCTTC. The gene calls are TRBV7-2 and TRBJ1-2; 9 positions agree with TRBD1. CDR3 length equals 15 residues. Trimming at V came to 0 bases and at J to 2 bases, leaving 1 base not matched to a gene. The germline V gene encodes CDR1 SGHTA and CDR2 FQGNSA.